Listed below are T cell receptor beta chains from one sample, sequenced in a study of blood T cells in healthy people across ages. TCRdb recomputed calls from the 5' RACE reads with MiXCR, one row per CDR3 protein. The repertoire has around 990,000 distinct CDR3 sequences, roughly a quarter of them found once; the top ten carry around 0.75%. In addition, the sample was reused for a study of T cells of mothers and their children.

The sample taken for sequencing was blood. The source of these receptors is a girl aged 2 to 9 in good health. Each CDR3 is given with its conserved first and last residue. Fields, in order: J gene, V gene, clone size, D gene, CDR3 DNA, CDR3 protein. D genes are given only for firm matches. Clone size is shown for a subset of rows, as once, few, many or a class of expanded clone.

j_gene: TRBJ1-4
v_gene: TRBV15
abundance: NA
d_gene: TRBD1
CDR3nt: TGTGCCACCAGCAGAGATGGACAGGGGATGCGAAAACTGTTTTTT
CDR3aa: CATSRDGQGMRKLFF

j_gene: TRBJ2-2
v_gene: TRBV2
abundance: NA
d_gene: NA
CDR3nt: TGTGCCAGCAGTGAATCGGCGGGTGGGACCGGGGAGCTGTTTTTT
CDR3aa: CASSESAGGTGELFF

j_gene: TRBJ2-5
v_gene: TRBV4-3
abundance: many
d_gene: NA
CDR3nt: TGCGCCAGCAGCTCAGGGGACCAAGAGACCCAGTACTTC
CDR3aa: CASSSGDQETQYF

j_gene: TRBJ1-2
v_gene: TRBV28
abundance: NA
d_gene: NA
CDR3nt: TGTGCCAGCAGTTCCCCCCAGACCACTTATGGCTACACCTTC
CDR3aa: CASSSPQTTYGYTF

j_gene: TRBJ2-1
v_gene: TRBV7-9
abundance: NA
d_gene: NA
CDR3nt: TGTGCCAGCAGCTCCCTCCGGGGCCACAATGAGCAGTTCTTC
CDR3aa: CASSSLRGHNEQFF

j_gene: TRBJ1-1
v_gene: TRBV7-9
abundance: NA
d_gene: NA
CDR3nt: TGTGCCAGCAGCTTAGAGGAGGACACTGAAGCTTTCTTT
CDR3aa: CASSLEEDTEAFF

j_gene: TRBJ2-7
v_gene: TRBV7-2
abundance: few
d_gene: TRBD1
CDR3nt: TGTGCCAGCAGCCGACAGGGGGGATCCTACGAGCAGTACTTC
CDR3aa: CASSRQGGSYEQYF

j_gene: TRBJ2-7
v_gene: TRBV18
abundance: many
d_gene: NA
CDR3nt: TGTGCCAGCTCACGGACGGATTCCTACGAGCAGTACTTC
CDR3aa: CASSRTDSYEQYF

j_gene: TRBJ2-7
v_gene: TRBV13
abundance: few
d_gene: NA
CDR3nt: TGTGCCAGCAGCCTAACCGGTTTAGCAGAATACGAGCAGTACTTC
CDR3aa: CASSLTGLAEYEQYF

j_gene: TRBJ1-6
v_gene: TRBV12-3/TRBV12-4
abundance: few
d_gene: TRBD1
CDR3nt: TGTGCCAGCAGTTTGGAGGACAGGGTATCACCCCTCCACTTT
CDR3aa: CASSLEDRVSPLHF

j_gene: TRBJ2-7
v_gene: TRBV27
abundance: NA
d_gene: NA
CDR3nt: TGTGCCAGCAGTCCCTTCGACAGTACCTACGAGCAGTACTTC
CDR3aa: CASSPFDSTYEQYF

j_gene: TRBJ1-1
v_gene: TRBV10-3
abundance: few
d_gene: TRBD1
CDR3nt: TGTGCCATCAGATCGAATCCGGGACAGGGTAACACTGAAGCTTTCTTT
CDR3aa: CAIRSNPGQGNTEAFF

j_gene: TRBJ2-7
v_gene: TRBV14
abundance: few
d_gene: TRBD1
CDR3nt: TGTGCCAGCAGCCCCCAGACCGGGACAGAGATTTCCTACGAGCAGTACTTC
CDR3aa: CASSPQTGTEISYEQYF

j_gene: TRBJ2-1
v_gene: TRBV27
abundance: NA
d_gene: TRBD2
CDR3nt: TGTGCCAGCAGTTTGCTGATGACTAGCGGGGAAGTCGCCTACAATGAGCAGTTCTTC
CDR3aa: CASSLLMTSGEVAYNEQFF

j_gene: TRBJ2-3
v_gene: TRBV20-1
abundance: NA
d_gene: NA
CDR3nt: TGCAGCGTGCCGGCGGGTACAGGCGATCAGCAGTATTTT
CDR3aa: CSVPAGTGDQQYF

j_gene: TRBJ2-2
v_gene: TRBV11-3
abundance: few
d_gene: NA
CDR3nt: TGTGCCAGCACCCAACAGGTTACCGGGGAGCTGTTTTTT
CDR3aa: CASTQQVTGELFF

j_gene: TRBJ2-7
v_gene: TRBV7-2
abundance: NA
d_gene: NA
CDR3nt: TGTGCCAGCAGCTCCCTCAGCATCAACTACGAGCAGTACTTC
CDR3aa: CASSSLSINYEQYF

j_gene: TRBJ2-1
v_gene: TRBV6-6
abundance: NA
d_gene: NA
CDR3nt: TGTGCCAGCAGAGCCGGGGGGCCAAGCAATGAGCAGTTCTTC
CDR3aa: CASRAGGPSNEQFF

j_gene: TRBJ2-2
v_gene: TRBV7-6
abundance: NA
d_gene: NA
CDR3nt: TGTGCCAGCAGCCGGCGGGACAACTACCCCACCGGGGAGCTGTTTTTT
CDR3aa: CASSRRDNYPTGELFF

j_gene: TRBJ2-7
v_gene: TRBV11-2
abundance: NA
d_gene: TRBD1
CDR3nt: TGTGCCAGCAGCTCTAGGACAGGGGATGGGTACGAGCAGTACTTC
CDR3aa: CASSSRTGDGYEQYF

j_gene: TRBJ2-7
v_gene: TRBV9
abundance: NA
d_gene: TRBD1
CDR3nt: TGTGCCAGCAGCCCCTGGGACAGCGTAACCTCTTACGAGCAGTACTTC
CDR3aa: CASSPWDSVTSYEQYF

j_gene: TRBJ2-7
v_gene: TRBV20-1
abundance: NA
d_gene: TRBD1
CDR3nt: TGCAGTGCTACTCGGACAGGGGCGACCTACGAGCAGTACTTC
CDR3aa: CSATRTGATYEQYF

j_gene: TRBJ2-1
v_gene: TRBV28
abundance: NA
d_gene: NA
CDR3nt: TGTGCCACCAGCGACCCTAATGAGCAGTTCTTC
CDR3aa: CATSDPNEQFF

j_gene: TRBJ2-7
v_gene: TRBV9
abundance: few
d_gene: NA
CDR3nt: TGTGCCAGCAGCGTAGAGCCGGGGGCGACCTACGAGCAGTACTTC
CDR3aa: CASSVEPGATYEQYF

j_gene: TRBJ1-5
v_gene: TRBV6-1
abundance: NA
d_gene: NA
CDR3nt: TGTGCCAGCAGTGTAAGGGGGGAACAGCAGCCCCAGCATTTT
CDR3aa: CASSVRGEQQPQHF

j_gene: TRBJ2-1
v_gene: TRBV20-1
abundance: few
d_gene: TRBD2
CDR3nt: TGCAGTGCTAGAGATCTCGGCATCTTTGAAGCGGGAGAGCTTGTGAATGAGCAGTTCTTC
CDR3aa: CSARDLGIFEAGELVNEQFF

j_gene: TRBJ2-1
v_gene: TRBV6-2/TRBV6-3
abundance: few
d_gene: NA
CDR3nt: TGTGCCAGCAGTTACTCCTCGGATGAGCAGTTCTTC
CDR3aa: CASSYSSDEQFF

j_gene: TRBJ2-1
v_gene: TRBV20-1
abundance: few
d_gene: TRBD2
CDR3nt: TGCAGTGCTAGAGCTCCGGGACTAGCGGGGGGCAATGAGCAGTTCTTC
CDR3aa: CSARAPGLAGGNEQFF

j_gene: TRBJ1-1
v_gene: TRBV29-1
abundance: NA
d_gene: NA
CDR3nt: TGCAGCGTTGGCCCGGAGGGGGGAAACACTGAAGCTTTCTTT
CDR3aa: CSVGPEGGNTEAFF

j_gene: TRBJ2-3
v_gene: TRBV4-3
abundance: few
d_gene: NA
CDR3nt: TGCGCCAGCAGCCAAGATTTAAATCCAGGGGTTGCAGATACGCAGTATTTT
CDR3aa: CASSQDLNPGVADTQYF

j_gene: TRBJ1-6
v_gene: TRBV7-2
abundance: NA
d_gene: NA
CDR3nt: TGTGCCAGCAGCTTGGACCGGACGGGGGGAACGTCACCCCTCCACTTT
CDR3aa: CASSLDRTGGTSPLHF

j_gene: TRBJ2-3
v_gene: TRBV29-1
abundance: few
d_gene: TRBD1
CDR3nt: TGCAGCGCTATGCCCAGCATACAGGGGGCGATTAAAGATACGCAGTATTTT
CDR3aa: CSAMPSIQGAIKDTQYF

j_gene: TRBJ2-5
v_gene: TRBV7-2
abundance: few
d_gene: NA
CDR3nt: TGTGCCAGCCAAAGGGGCATGGGAATGTCCAATCAAGAGACCCAGTACTTC
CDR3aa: CASQRGMGMSNQETQYF

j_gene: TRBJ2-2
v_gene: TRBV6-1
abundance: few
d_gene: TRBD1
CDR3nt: TGTGCCAGCAGTGAACAGGGGGCTGCTAGATCGAACACCGGGGAGCTGTTTTTT
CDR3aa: CASSEQGAARSNTGELFF

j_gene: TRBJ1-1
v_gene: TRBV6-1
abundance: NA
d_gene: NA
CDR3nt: TGTGCCGGCAGTGAAGAGATGGGGAGCACTGAAGCTTTCTTT
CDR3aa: CAGSEEMGSTEAFF

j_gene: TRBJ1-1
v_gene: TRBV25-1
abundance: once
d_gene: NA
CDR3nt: TGTGCCAGCAGTGAATATATAGGGACTGAAGCTTTCTTT
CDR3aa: CASSEYIGTEAFF

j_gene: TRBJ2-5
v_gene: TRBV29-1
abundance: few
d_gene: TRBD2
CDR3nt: TGCAGCGTTGGAATAGCGGGGGCCCGAGAGACCCAGTACTTC
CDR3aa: CSVGIAGARETQYF

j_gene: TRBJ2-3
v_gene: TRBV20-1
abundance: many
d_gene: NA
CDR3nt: TGCAGTGCTGGGGACCGAAGCACAGATACGCAGTATTTT
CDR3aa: CSAGDRSTDTQYF

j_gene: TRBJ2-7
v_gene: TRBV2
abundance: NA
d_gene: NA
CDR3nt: TGTGCCACACAGGGAGTGAGGTACGAGCAGTACTTC
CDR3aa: CATQGVRYEQYF

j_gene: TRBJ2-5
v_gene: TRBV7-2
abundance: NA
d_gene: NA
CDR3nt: TGTGCCAGCAGCTTCGGGCTCCTCGGCGCGGAGACCCAGTACTTC
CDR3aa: CASSFGLLGAETQYF

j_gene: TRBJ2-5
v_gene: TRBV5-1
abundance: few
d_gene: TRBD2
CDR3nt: TGCGCCAGCAGCACTGTAGGACTAGCGGGACGAGAGACCCAGTACTTC
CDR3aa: CASSTVGLAGRETQYF